A single sample gave rise to the 14 T cell receptor beta chains below, sequenced in a study of blood T cell repertoires in COVID-19. Repertoires were generated with immunoSEQ multiplex PCR, while TCRdb's copy carries only in-frame clones and drops some. The data contain roughly 250,000 clones, 70% to 90% of them seen just once; the ten biggest clones take up about 3.5%. Sequenced material: PBMCs or T cells enriched from blood (not recorded which). The receptor source for this set is a middle-aged woman with acute COVID-19.

CDR3 loop: CASGGEGRDTQYF. The CDR3 coding sequence is TGTGCTTCCGGGGGGGAGGGCCGTGATACGCAGTATTTT. The genes are TRBV7-9 and TRBJ2-3; 8 bases match TRBD2. The germline V gene encodes CDR1 SEHNR and CDR2 FQNEAQ (reference sequence). CDR3 length: 13 residues.

CDR3 residues: CSVEARGGELFF. CDR3 DNA: TGCAGCGTTGAAGCGCGAGGTGGGGAGCTGTTTTTT. J is TRBJ2-2 and V is TRBV29-1; D unresolved. V was shortened by 1 base and J by 8 bases, with 8 bases between the two germline ends. The CDR3 consists of 12 residues. CDR1 is SQVTM and CDR2 is ANQGSEA in the germline V gene.

The chain has TRBV2 and TRBJ1-3, with D hard to call. This CDR3 is built from 14 residues. CDR1 and CDR2 from the germline V gene are SNHLY and FYNNEI. V was clipped by 6 bases and J by 2 bases, with 11 bases between them. The DNA for the CDR3 is TGTGCCAGCAGCGATTTGGAGACTGGAAACACCATATATTTT. This codes for CASSDLETGNTIYF. Complete variable domain (other parts from reference TRBV2 and TRBJ1-3): EPEVTQTPSHQVTQMGQEVILRCVPISNHLYFYWYRQILGQKVEFLVSFYNNEISEKSEIFDDQFSVERPDGSNFTLKIRSTKLEDSAMYFCASSDLETGNTIYFGEGSWLTVV.

The J gene is TRBJ2-2, the V gene TRBV11-3; maybe TRBD1 (5 bases). CDR1 is SGHNT and CDR2 is YENEEA in the germline V gene. V gave up 7 bases and J gave up 0 bases, with 9 bases separating them. CDR3 length: 14 residues. CDR3 DNA sequence: TGTGCCAGCACCTGGACAACGAACACCGGGGAGCTGTTTTTT. Amino acid sequence: CASTWTTNTGELFF.

The CDR3 protein is CASRIRLAGGPDTQYF. As DNA, the CDR3 is TGTGCCAGCAGGATCAGACTAGCGGGAGGACCAGATACGCAGTATTTT. The chain couples TRBV7-8 to TRBJ2-3, with TRBD2 matching over 13 bases. The CDR3 loop spans 16 amino acids. V lost 6 bases and J lost 4; bases outside the gene matches: 7. Per germline, CDR1 SGHVS and CDR2 FQNEAQ.

The J gene is TRBJ2-7, the V gene TRBV27; 7 bases agree with TRBD2. Germline V lookup: CDR1 MNHEY, CDR2 SMNVEV (reference sequence). The V segment lost 4 bases and the J segment 3 bases; nucleotides outside the gene matches: 3. This CDR3 is 13 amino acids long. The CDR3 loop is CASSWRESYEQYF. CDR3 DNA sequence: TGTGCCAGCAGTTGGCGGGAGAGCTACGAGCAGTACTTC.

V gene TRBV5-5 combines with J gene TRBJ2-1; a weak D match, TRBD2 (5 bases). CDR1 and CDR2 from the germline V gene are SGHKS and YYEKEE (reference sequence). This CDR3 comprises 12 residues. Trimming took off 4 bases at V and 10 bases at J, with 12 bases between the two ends. As DNA, the CDR3 is TGTGCCAGCAGCCTAGGCTCGGGGGAGCAGTTCTTC. This gives the protein CASSLGSGEQFF.

The chain joins TRBV30 to TRBJ2-5; D perhaps matches TRBD1 (6 bases). Per germline, CDR1 GTSNPN and CDR2 SVGIG (reference sequence). Trimming pared 4 bases from V and 5 bases from J, leaving 11 bases between. This CDR3 region has 12 residues. The chain's CDR3 is CAWKAGVETQYF. The DNA for the CDR3 is TGTGCCTGGAAGGCAGGGGTGGAGACCCAGTACTTC.

V gene TRBV11-2 combines with J gene TRBJ1-2; no clear D gene. The CDR3 spans 14 residues. From germline, CDR1 is SGHAT and CDR2 FQNNGV. V was cut by 1 base and J by 3 bases, with 9 bases left in between. In DNA form, the CDR3 reads TGTGCCAGCAGCTTAGTCACAGCCCACTATGGCTACACCTTC. This gives the protein CASSLVTAHYGYTF.

The chain employs TRBV19 and TRBJ2-7, with D possibly being TRBD1 (6 bases). The germline V gene encodes CDR1 LNHDA and CDR2 SQIVND (reference sequence). Trimming pared 1 base from V and 7 bases from J, leaving 17 bases between. This CDR3 has 15 residues. CDR3 bases: TGTGCCAGTAGTATAGCAGTGGCAGGGGTAGGGGAGCAGTACTTC. This translates into CASSIAVAGVGEQYF.

The genes are TRBV18 and TRBJ2-7, with 7 nucleotides matching TRBD1. Germline V gene data show CDR1 as KGHSH and CDR2 as LQKENI. The J segment lost 3 bases and the V segment lost 2 bases, leaving 10 bases of the junction unmatched. There are 16 residues in the CDR3. The CDR3 region is CASSPYDRDRDYEQYF. The DNA for the CDR3 is TGTGCCAGCTCACCATACGACAGGGATCGAGACTACGAGCAGTACTTC.

This clone occurred once. The J gene is TRBJ2-1, the V gene TRBV4-1; 14 bases map to TRBD2. Germline-derived CDR1 and CDR2 are MGHRA and YSYEKL. V shed 2 bases and J 10 bases; nucleotides not matched to a gene: 7. CDR3 size: 16 residues. The CDR3 DNA sequence: TGCGCCAGCAGCCAACAGGGACTAGCGGGAGAGGGGGAGCAGTTCTTC. It yields the protein CASSQQGLAGEGEQFF.

This rearrangement joins TRBV5-5 to TRBJ2-1, with D maybe TRBD2 (6 bases). CDR1 SGHKS and CDR2 YYEKEE come from the germline V gene (reference sequence). CDR3 length equals 16 residues. V lost 0 bases and J lost 3, with 13 bases in between. CDR3 loop: CASSLGLGSGYNEQFF. DNA for the CDR3: TGTGCCAGCAGCTTGGGTCTCGGGAGTGGCTACAATGAGCAGTTCTTC.

The chain combines TRBV6-1 with TRBJ2-1; 9 positions agree with TRBD2. V lost 2 bases to trimming and J lost 2 bases; unmatched junction nucleotides: 4. Germline lookup yields CDR1 MNHNS and CDR2 SASEGT. CDR3 length: 16 amino acids. CDR3 region: CASSEILAGPYNEQFF. Here the CDR3 DNA reads TGTGCCAGCAGTGAAATACTAGCGGGTCCCTACAATGAGCAGTTCTTC.